This is a list of T cell receptor beta chains from one sample in a study of cytomegalovirus exposure and HLA in healthy donors. Measured with immunoSEQ multiplex PCR; TCRdb has only the in-frame clones, and not every one. The sample lists roughly 150,000 clones, 70% to 80% occurring once. Sequenced input: PBMCs. The receptors here all came from a woman in her thirties or forties in good health and CMV-seronegative. Each CDR3 is given without its conserved first and last residue. Clone size is given for some rows only: seen once, a few or many times, or a class if the clone is expanded.

clone_size v_call cdr3_aa
once TRBV7-3 ASSPRDQPQH
few TRBV6-5 ASMREGNQPQH
NA TRBV14 ASSQVGGLHGELF
NA TRBV19 ASSNRASGTRDYEQY
NA TRBV19 ASSIDHAGQDTYEQY
few TRBV30 AWSQADNSPLH
NA TRBV7-9 ASSTGGTIY
NA TRBV11-1 ASSFTFTGLYEQY
NA TRBV5-1 ASSLSAGAGGRTGELF
NA TRBV30 AWSLSGYEQY
NA TRBV7-9 ASSLVEHTGELF
NA TRBV7-9 ASSFLFGRAHSSYNEQF
NA TRBV4-1 ASSPGLATETQY
NA TRBV7-3 ASSLRADNSPLH
NA TRBV2 ASSPDSATNEKLF
NA TRBV5-1 ASKSGGSTDTQY
NA TRBV9 ASSPDLGDGYT
NA TRBV6-6 ASSWTEETQY
NA TRBV5-4 ASSEEAAENTDTQY
NA TRBV6-1 ASSETSYTGELF
NA TRBV30 AWSAGQGGETQY
NA TRBV2 ASGQVVSGELF
NA TRBV12-5 ASGLNYDRGRDETQY
NA TRBV11-2 ASSFEGQPQH
NA TRBV5-6 ASSSNNAGSADTQY
NA TRBV5-1 ASSLAGPHTGELF
NA TRBV11-3 ARTGESNYGYT
NA TRBV30 AWSPHGALPTDTQY
NA TRBV30 AWAGTQGYGYT
NA TRBV10-1 AIPPWGLSNQPQH
NA TRBV28 ASSWETGGGGYT
NA TRBV18 ASSPTGASDEQY
NA TRBV2 ASSELGREVYEQY
NA TRBV7-7 ASSQDRGISYEQY
NA TRBV18 ASSLLQGANQPQH